The T cell receptor beta chain under discussion was sequenced for a study of long-term antiretroviral therapy in people with HIV. This CDR3 comprises 17 residues. The sample holds one count of this clone. At the survey level, the v3.0 immunoSEQ assay was run. Profiled with immunoSEQ multiplex PCR; TCRdb holds only in-frame clones, not every one. The sample has 14,000 or so clones, 70% to 85% seen once. The chain links TRBV7-5 to TRBJ1-4; the table's D gene call, TRBD1, was not cross checked with the DNA. TRBV7-5 is marked as a pseudogene. The TCR was taken from a woman aged 40 to 50 with HIV. This specimen was unsorted PBMCs, taken 1.8 years before starting antiretroviral therapy. CDR3 nucleotide sequence: TGTGTCAGAAGCCAGACAGGGGGGGACAGGTTTTGTGAAAAACTGTTTTTT. Amino acid sequence: CVRSQTGGDRFCEKLFF.